Sequencing of this TCR beta chain was carried out in a study of T-cell reconstitution after alpha-beta-depleted transplantation in children. Deletions cut 3 bases from V and 4 bases from J, with 13 bases between. This CDR3 comprises 14 residues. Looked up from germline, CDR1 is ENHRY and CDR2 is SYGVKD. The authors prepared the TCRbeta library with unique molecular identifiers. TCRdb independently ran MiXCR on the PCR reads; one entry per CDR3 protein. The sample has 70,000 to 95,000 distinct CDR3 sequences; about a sixth are singletons. In its sample, this clonotype was seen a few times. Its antigen is currently unknown. Study observations and caveats: Where some patients showed high TCRbeta diversity at day 60, it came from recipient T cells and thymic progenitors that had survived. At one year after transplant, newly produced T cells mostly accounted for T-cell counts and diversity.

Here the sequenced sample was PBMCs, mostly from graft donor cells, taken 360 days after TCRalphabeta/CD19-depleted stem cell transplant. The clonotype comes from a male patient aged 2-15 years who had a stem cell transplant for acute lymphoblastic leukemia, so the T cells may come from the graft donor. This chain links TRBV10-3 with TRBJ2-7, with D tentatively TRBD1 (6 bases). The CDR3 DNA follows: TGTGCCATCAGTGATACGGGACAACCTTACGAGCAGTACTTC. Its translation is CAISDTGQPYEQYF.